Described below is a single T cell receptor beta chain sequence and its context. Germline CDR1 KGHSY, CDR2 FQNENV. With 2 bases clipped from V and 6 bases from J, the junction kept 2 bases outside the gene matches. This CDR3 is 14 amino acids long. The sample is drawn from a study of blood T cell repertoires in COVID-19. Study background: The origin of the acute and convalescent COVID-19 samples was the United States, Italy and Spain. PBMCs, B-cell-depleted T cells, or T cells provided the cDNA or gDNA that made up the material.

Per the authors' pipeline: Estimation of nucleated cell counts relied on the amplification of reference gene primers. Clones were sequenced by immunoSEQ multiplex PCR, and TCRdb holds only the in-frame ones, with some missing. V and J calls and clone size are as listed in that table; D and trimming were resolved from the DNA. The sample shows fewer than 65,000 clones, approximately 86% of them seen only once. Input material: peripheral blood. The sequence was obtained from a human donor with acute or convalescent COVID-19. The donor label of this sample is uncertain. This sequence joins TRBV16 and TRBJ1-5; TRBD1 agrees at 9 bases. CDR3 sequence (DNA): TGTGCCAGCAGCCAAACAGGGGGCGGTCAGCCCCAGCATTTT. Translation: CASSQTGGGQPQHF.